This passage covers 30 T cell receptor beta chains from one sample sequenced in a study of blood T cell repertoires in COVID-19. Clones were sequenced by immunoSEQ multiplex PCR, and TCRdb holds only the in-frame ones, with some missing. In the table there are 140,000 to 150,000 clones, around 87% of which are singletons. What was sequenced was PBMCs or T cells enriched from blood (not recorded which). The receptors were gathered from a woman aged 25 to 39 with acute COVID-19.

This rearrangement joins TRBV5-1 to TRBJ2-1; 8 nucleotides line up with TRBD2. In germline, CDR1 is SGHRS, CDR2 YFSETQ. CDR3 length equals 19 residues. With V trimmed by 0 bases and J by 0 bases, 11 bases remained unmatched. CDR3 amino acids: CASSLVGSGTTSSYNEQFF. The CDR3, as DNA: TGCGCCAGCAGCTTGGTTGGTAGCGGGACCACGAGCTCCTACAATGAGCAGTTCTTC.

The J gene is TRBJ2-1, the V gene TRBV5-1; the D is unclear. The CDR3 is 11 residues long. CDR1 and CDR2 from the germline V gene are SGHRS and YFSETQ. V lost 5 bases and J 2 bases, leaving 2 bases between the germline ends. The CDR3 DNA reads TGCGCCAGCAGTACCTACAATGAGCAGTTCTTC. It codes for CASSTYNEQFF. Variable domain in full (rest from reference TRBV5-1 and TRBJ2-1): KAGVTQTPRYLIKTRGQQVTLSCSPISGHRSVSWYQQTPGQGLQFLFEYFSETQRNKGNFPGRFSGRQFSNSRSEMNVSTLELGDSALYLCASSTYNEQFFGPGTRLTVL.

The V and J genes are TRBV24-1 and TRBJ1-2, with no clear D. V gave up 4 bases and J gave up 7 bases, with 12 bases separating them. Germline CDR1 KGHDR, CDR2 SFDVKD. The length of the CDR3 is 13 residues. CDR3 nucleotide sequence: TGTGCCACCAGTGACCCCACGAGTTCTGGCTACACCTTC. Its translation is CATSDPTSSGYTF.

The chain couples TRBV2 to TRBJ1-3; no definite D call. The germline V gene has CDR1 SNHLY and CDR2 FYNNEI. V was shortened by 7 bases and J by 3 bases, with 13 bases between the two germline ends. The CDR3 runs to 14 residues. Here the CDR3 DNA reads TGTGCCAGCACTGACCAACTCTATGGAAACACCATATATTTT. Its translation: CASTDQLYGNTIYF.

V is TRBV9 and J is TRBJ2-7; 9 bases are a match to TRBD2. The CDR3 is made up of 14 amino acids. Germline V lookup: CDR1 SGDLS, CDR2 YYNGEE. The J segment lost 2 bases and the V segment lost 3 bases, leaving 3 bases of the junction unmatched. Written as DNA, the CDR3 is TGTGCCAGCAGCGGGGTAGCGGGGGCCTACGAGCAGTACTTC. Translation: CASSGVAGAYEQYF.

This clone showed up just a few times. The CDR3 reads CASAHRGFNEQFF. CDR3 bases: TGTGCCAGCGCACACAGGGGCTTTAATGAGCAGTTCTTC. The chain uses TRBV27 and TRBJ2-1; 7 nucleotides agree with TRBD1. CDR1 and CDR2 (germline): MNHEY, SMNVEV (reference sequence). The CDR3 covers 13 residues. Losses at the gene ends were 8 bases for V and 7 bases for J; bases not matched to a gene: 8.

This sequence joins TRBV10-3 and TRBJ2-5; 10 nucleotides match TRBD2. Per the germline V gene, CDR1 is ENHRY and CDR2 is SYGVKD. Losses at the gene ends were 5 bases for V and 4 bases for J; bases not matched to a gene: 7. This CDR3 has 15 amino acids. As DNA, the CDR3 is TGTGCCATCAGTAAAGAGCTAGCGGGAGCAGAGACCCAGTACTTC. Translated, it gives CAISKELAGAETQYF.

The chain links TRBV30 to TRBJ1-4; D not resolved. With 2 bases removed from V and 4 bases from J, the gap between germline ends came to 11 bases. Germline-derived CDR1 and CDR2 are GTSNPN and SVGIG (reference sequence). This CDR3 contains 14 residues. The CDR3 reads CAWSRTGFNEKLFF. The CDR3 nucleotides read TGTGCCTGGAGTCGGACGGGGTTTAATGAAAAACTGTTTTTT.

The CDR3 bases are TGTGCCAGCAGTCCGGGACAGGCGGGTCGAACTGAAGCTTTCTTT. It encodes CASSPGQAGRTEAFF. The chain combines TRBV28 with TRBJ1-1; 8 nucleotides align to TRBD1. CDR1 is MDHEN, CDR2 SYDVKM, per germline. Losses at the gene ends were 5 bases for V and 5 bases for J; bases not matched to a gene: 10. The CDR3 runs to 15 residues.

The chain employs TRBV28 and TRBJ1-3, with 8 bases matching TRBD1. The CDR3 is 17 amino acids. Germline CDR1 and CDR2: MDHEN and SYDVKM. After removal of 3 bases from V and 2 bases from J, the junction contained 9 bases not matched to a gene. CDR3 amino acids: CASSFHGAGGAGNTIYF. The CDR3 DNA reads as TGTGCCAGCAGTTTTCATGGGGCAGGGGGCGCTGGAAACACCATATATTTT.

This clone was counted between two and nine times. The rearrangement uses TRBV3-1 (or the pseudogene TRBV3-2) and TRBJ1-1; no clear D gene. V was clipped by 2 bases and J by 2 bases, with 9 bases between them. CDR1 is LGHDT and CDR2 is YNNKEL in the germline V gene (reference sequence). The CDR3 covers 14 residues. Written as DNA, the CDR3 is TGTGCCAGCAGCCAAAACACAGCAAACACTGAAGCTTTCTTT. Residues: CASSQNTANTEAFF.

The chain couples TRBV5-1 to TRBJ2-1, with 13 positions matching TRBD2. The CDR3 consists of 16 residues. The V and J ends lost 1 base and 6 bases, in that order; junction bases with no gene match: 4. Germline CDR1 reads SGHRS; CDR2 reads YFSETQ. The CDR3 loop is CASSLPGLAGANEQFF. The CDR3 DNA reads TGCGCCAGCAGCTTGCCCGGACTAGCGGGAGCCAATGAGCAGTTCTTC.

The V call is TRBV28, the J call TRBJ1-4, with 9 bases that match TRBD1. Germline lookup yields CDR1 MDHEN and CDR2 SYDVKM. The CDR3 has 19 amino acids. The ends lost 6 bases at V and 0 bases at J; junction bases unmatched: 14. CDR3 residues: CASSTPSGTGLTTNEKLFF. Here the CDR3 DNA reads TGTGCCAGCAGCACTCCATCCGGGACAGGGCTAACAACTAATGAAAAACTGTTTTTT.

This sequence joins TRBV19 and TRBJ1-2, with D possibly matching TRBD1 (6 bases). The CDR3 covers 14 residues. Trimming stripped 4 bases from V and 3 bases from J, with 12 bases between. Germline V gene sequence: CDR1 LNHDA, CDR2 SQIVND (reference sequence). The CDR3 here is CASSTASGDYGYTF. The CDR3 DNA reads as TGTGCCAGTAGTACCGCCTCAGGGGACTATGGCTACACCTTC.

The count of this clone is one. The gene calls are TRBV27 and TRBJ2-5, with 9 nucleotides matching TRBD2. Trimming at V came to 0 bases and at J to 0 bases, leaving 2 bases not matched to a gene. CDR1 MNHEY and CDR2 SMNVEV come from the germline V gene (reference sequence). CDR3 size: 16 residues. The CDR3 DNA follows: TGTGCCAGCAGTTTATCAGCGGGAGGATACCAAGAGACCCAGTACTTC. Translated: CASSLSAGGYQETQYF.

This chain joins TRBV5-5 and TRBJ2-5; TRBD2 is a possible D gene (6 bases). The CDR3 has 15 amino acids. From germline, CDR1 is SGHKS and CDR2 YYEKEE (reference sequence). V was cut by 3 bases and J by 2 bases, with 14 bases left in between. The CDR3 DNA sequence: TGTGCCAGCAGCTCTCGCGGGACGTCTCAAGAGACCCAGTACTTC. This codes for CASSSRGTSQETQYF.

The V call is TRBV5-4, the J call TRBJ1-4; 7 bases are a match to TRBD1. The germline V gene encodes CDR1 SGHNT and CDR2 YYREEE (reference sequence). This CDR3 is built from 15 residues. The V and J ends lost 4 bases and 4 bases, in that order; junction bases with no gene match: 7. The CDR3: CASSTPTGNNEKLFF. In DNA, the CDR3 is TGTGCCAGCAGCACCCCGACAGGGAATAATGAAAAACTGTTTTTT. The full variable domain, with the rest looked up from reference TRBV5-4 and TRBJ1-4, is ETGVTQSPTHLIKTRGQQVTLRCSSQSGHNTVSWYQQALGQGPQFIFQYYREEENGRGNFPPRFSGLQFPNYSSELNVNALELDDSALYLCASSTPTGNNEKLFFGSGTQLSVL.

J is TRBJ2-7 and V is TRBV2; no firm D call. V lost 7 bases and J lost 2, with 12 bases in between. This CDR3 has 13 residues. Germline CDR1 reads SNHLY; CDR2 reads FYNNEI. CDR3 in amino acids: CASMYGSPYEQYF. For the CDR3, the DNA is TGTGCCAGCATGTACGGGTCGCCCTACGAGCAGTACTTC.

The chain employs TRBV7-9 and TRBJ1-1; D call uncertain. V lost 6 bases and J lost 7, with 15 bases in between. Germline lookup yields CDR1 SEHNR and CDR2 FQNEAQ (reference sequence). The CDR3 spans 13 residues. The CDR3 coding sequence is TGTGCCAGCAGTGTCGGGTTGGGTTATGAAGCTTTCTTT. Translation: CASSVGLGYEAFF.

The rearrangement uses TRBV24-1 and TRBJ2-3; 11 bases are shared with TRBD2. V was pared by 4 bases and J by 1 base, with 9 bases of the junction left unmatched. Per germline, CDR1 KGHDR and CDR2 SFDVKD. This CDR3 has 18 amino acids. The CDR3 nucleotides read TGTGCCACCAGTGACCTTGGACTAGCGGGTGAACGCACAGATACGCAGTATTTT. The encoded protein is CATSDLGLAGERTDTQYF.

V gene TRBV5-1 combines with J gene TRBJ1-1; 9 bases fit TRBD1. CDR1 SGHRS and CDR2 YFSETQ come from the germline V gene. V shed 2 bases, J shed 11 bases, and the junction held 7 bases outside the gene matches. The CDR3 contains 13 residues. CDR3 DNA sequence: TGCGCCAGCAGCTTCGATCAGGACAGGGGTGCTTTCTTT. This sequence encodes CASSFDQDRGAFF.

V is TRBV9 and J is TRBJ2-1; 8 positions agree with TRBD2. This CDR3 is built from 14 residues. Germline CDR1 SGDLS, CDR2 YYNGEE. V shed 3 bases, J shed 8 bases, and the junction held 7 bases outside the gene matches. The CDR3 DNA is TGTGCCAGCAGCGCGGGACTAGTCGTCCATGAGCAGTTCTTC. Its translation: CASSAGLVVHEQFF.

CDR3 protein: CASSLKGNRDNSGNTIYF. As DNA, the CDR3 is TGCGCCAGCAGCTTGAAGGGAAACCGGGACAACTCTGGAAACACCATATATTTT. This chain connects TRBV5-1 to TRBJ1-3, with D possibly being TRBD1 (6 bases). Trimming stripped 1 base from V and 0 bases from J, with 17 bases between. The CDR3 has 18 amino acids. Germline loops: CDR1 SGHRS, CDR2 YFSETQ.

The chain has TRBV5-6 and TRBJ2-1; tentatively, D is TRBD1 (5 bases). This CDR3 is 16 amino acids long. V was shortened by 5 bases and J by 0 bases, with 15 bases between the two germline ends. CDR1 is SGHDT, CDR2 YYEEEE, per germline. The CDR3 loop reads CASRRSRESSYNEQFF. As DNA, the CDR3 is TGTGCCAGCAGGCGGAGCAGGGAAAGCTCCTACAATGAGCAGTTCTTC. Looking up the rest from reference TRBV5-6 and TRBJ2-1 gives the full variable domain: DAGVTQSPTHLIKTRGQQVTLRCSPKSGHDTVSWYQQALGQGPQFIFQYYEEEERQRGNFPDRFSGHQFPNYSSELNVNALLLGDSALYLCASRRSRESSYNEQFFGPGTRLTVL.

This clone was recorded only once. For the CDR3, the DNA is TGTGCCAGCAGTCGCCCGGGCCAGGGGGCGGGAGAGCAGTACTTC. Encoded protein: CASSRPGQGAGEQYF. This chain joins TRBV27 and TRBJ2-7; 8 bases line up with TRBD1. The CDR3 covers 15 residues. V shed 5 bases and J 7 bases; nucleotides not matched to a gene: 13. Germline CDR1 is MNHEY and CDR2 is SMNVEV (reference sequence).

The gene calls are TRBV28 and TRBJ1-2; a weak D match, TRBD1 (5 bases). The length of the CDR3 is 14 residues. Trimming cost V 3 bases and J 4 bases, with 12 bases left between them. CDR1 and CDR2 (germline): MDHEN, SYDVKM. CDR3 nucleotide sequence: TGTGCCAGCAGTTTGACGGGGGAAGTCTATGGCTACACCTTC. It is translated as CASSLTGEVYGYTF.

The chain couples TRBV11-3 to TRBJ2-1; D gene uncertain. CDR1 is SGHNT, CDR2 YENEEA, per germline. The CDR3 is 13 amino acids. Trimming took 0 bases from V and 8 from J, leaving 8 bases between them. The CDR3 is CASSLEYRDEQFF. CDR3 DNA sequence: TGTGCCAGCAGCTTAGAGTATCGTGATGAGCAGTTCTTC.

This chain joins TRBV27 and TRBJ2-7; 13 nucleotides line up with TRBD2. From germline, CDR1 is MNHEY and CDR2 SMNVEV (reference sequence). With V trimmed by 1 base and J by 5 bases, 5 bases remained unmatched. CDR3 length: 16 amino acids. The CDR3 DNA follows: TGTGCCAGCAGTTTATGGACTAGCGGGAGCCGGCACGAGCAGTACTTC. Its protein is CASSLWTSGSRHEQYF.

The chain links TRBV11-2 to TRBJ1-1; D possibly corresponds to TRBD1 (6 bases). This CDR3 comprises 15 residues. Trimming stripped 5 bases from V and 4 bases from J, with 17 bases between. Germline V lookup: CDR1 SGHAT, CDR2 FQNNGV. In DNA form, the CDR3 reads TGTGCCAGCAGCCGCACCGGGACATCTCTCACTGAAGCTTTCTTT. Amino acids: CASSRTGTSLTEAFF. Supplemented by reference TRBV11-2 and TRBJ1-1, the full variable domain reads EAGVAQSPRYKIIEKRQSVAFWCNPISGHATLYWYQQILGQGPKLLIQFQNNGVVDDSQLPKDRFSAERLKGVDSTLKIQPAKLEDSAVYLCASSRTGTSLTEAFFGQGTRLTVV.

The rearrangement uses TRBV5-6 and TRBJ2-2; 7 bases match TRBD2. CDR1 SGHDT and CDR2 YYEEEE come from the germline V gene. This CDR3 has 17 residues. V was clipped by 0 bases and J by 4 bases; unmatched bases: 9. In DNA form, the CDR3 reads TGTGCCAGCAGCTTGGTTTTGGCGGGAGTGCTCACCGGGGAGCTGTTTTTT. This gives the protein CASSLVLAGVLTGELFF.